The source of this T cell receptor beta chain is a study of OX40 agonist ivuxolimab in advanced cancers. Study-level information: Aged about 23 to 90 with a mean of 60 years, they were about 83% male. More than 35% of patients had received prior checkpoint inhibitor therapy.

The repertoire was sequenced with immunoSEQ multiplex PCR; TCRdb's copy has only in-frame clones and lacks some. The sample yields about 81,000 clones, roughly 91% seen once. Trimming cost V 1 base and J 3 bases, with 12 bases left between them. The germline V gene has CDR1 LGHNA and CDR2 YSLEER. The CDR3 sequence is 15 residues long. The receptor comes from an adult with an advanced solid tumor such as melanoma, head and neck, liver or kidney cancer. The V and J genes are TRBV4-3 and TRBJ1-2; no clear D gene. The starting material was CD4+ or CD8+ T cells sorted from blood, obtained in a trial of the OX40 agonist ivuxolimab. This CDR3 reads CASSQAGQVHYGYTF. For the CDR3, the DNA is TGCGCCAGCAGCCAAGCAGGTCAGGTCCACTATGGCTACACCTTC.